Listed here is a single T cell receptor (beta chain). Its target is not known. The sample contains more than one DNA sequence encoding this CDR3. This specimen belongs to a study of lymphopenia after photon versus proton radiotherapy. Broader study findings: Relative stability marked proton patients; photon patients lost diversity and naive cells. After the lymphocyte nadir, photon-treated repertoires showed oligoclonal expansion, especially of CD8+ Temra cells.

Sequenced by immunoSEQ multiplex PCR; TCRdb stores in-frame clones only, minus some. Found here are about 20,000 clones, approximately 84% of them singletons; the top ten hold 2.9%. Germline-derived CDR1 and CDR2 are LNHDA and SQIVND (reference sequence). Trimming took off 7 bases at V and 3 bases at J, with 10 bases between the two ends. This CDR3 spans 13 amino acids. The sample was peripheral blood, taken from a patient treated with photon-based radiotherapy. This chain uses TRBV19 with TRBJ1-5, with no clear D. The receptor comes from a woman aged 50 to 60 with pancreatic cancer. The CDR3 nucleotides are TGTGCCAGTACCCCATGGAACAATCAGCCCCAGCATTTT. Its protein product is CASTPWNNQPQHF.